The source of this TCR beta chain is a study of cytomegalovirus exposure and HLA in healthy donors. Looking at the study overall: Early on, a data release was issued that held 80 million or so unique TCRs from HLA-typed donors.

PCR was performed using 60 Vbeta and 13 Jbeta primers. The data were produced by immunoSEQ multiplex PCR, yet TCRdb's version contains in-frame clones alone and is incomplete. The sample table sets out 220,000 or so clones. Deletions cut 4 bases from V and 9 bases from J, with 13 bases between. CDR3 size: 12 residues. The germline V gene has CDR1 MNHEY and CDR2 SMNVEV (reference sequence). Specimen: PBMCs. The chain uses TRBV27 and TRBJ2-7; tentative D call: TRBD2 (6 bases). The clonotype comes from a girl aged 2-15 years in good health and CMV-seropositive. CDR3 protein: CASSSIMGGQYF. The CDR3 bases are TGTGCCAGCAGTTCCATTATGGGGGGGCAGTACTTC.